This entry features one T cell receptor (beta chain) sequence. Some clones are missing from TCRdb's copy, which holds only in-frame ones; the method was immunoSEQ multiplex PCR. Here the sample spans about 50,000 clones, roughly 89% being singletons. This specimen comes from a study of T cell changes during pregnancy in multiple sclerosis. J gave up 5 bases and V 5 bases, and 6 bases lay outside the gene matches. The germline V gene encodes CDR1 MNHNS and CDR2 SASEGT. CDR3 length: 15 amino acids. The clonotype comes from a female donor in good health, enrolled as a control in a pregnancy study. This chain connects TRBV6-1 to TRBJ1-5; TRBD1 agrees at 10 bases. Source: peripheral blood, taken after pregnancy. CDR3 in DNA: TGTGCCAGCAGTTGGACAGGGGGTTTTGATCAGCCCCAGCATTTT. Amino acids: CASSWTGGFDQPQHF.